A selection of T cell receptor beta chains follows, all from one sample in a study of STAT5B mutations in CD4+ large granular lymphocyte leukemia. Assay: immunoSEQ multiplex PCR; the TCRdb copy retains only in-frame clones and omits some. In the table there are about 34,000 clones, roughly 71% of which are singletons. The sample consisted of CD4+ T cells from blood buffy coats. All receptors derive from a human donor in good health. CDR3s include the opening cysteine and the closing phenylalanine or tryptophan. A D gene is named only where the DNA matches it firmly. The size of a clone is reported for some rows only, either as once, few or many, or as a class for expanded clones.

v_call	clone_size	j_call	d_call	cdr3_aa	cdr3_nt
TRBV5-1	-	TRBJ2-3	-	CASSFSSGPGDTQYF	TGCGCCAGCAGCTTCAGTAGCGGTCCTGGAGATACGCAGTATTTT
TRBV7-2	few	TRBJ1-3	-	CASRDRNQVGNTIYF	TGTGCCAGCAGAGACCGGAATCAAGTTGGAAACACCATATATTTT
TRBV18	-	TRBJ2-1	-	CASSEQGGSYNEQFF	TGTGCCAGCTCAGAACAGGGTGGTTCCTACAATGAGCAGTTCTTC
TRBV7-6	-	TRBJ2-7	-	CASSLYRERGAYEQYF	TGTGCCAGCAGCTTATACCGGGAGCGCGGGGCCTACGAGCAGTACTTC
TRBV7-6	-	TRBJ2-1	-	CASSLRARGQSSYNEQFF	TGTGCCAGCAGCTTAAGAGCCAGGGGCCAAAGCTCCTACAATGAGCAGTTCTTC
TRBV7-6	few	TRBJ2-7	TRBD2	CASSRTGGSYEQYF	TGTGCCAGCAGCCGCACCGGGGGGTCCTACGAGCAGTACTTC
TRBV25-1	-	TRBJ1-3	TRBD1	CASSDLGQANSGNTIYF	TGTGCCAGCAGTGACTTGGGACAGGCCAACTCTGGAAACACCATATATTTT
TRBV5-1	-	TRBJ2-1	-	CASSQLREQFF	TGCGCCAGCAGTCAGCTACGGGAGCAGTTCTTC
TRBV11-3	-	TRBJ2-3	-	CASSLGQLSTDTQYF	TGTGCCAGCAGCTTAGGACAGCTGAGCACAGATACGCAGTATTTT
TRBV9	-	TRBJ2-5	TRBD1	CASSPRDRGFGETQYF	TGTGCCAGCAGCCCCCGGGACAGGGGATTCGGGGAGACCCAGTACTTC
TRBV4-2	-	TRBJ2-2	TRBD1	CASSQDQDRVDTGELFF	TGTGCCAGCAGCCAAGATCAGGACAGGGTAGACACCGGGGAGCTGTTTTTT
TRBV6-6	-	TRBJ2-3	TRBD1	CASSSRQGVTDTQYF	TGTGCCAGCAGTTCAAGACAGGGTGTCACAGATACGCAGTATTTT
TRBV18	-	TRBJ2-1	TRBD2	CASSPPLAGGPNNEQFF	TGTGCCAGCTCACCACCACTAGCGGGGGGCCCAAACAATGAGCAGTTCTTC
TRBV25-1	-	TRBJ2-7	-	CASSLLGYEQYF	TGTGCCAGCAGTCTCTTAGGCTACGAGCAGTACTTC
TRBV5-1	-	TRBJ2-5	-	CASSLSGQETQYF	TGCGCCAGCAGCTTGTCAGGGCAAGAGACCCAGTACTTC
TRBV5-6	few	TRBJ1-5	-	CASSLGMSNQPQHF	TGTGCCAGCAGCTTGGGTATGAGCAATCAGCCCCAGCATTTT
TRBV29-1	-	TRBJ1-2	TRBD1	CSGLQGQSYGYTF	TGCAGCGGTCTACAGGGGCAGAGCTATGGCTACACCTTC
TRBV9	-	TRBJ2-4	TRBD2	CASSATSGGIGAKNIQYF	TGTGCCAGCAGCGCGACTAGCGGGGGAATCGGAGCCAAAAACATTCAGTACTTC
TRBV6-6	-	TRBJ1-4	-	CASSPQLNEKLFF	TGTGCCAGCAGTCCACAGCTTAATGAAAAACTGTTTTTT
TRBV4-3	-	TRBJ1-2	TRBD1	CASSPAGTGTRGGYTF	TGCGCCAGCAGCCCAGCCGGGACAGGAACAAGAGGTGGCTACACCTTC